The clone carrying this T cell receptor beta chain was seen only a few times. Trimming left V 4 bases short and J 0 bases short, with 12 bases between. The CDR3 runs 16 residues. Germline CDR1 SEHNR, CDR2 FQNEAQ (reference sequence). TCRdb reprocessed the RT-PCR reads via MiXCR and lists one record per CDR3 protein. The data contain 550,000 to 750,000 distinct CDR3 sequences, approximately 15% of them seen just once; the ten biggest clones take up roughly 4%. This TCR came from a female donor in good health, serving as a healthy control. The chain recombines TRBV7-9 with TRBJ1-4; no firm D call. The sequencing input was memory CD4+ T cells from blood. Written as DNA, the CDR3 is TGTGCCAGCAGCTCCGGGAGGGCCTCAACTAATGAAAAACTGTTTTTT. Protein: CASSSGRASTNEKLFF.